This TCR beta chain was retrieved from a study of T-cell reconstitution after alpha-beta-depleted transplantation in children. Unique molecular identifiers were incorporated when the TCRbeta library was constructed. Using its own MiXCR run on the PCR reads, TCRdb lists one record per CDR3 protein. The sample contains about 980,000 distinct CDR3 sequences, roughly 29% of which appear only once. The source of this sequence is a boy under three years old who had a stem cell transplant for SCID, so the T cells may come from the graft donor. The specimen comprised PBMCs, mostly from graft donor cells, sampled 360 days after TCRalphabeta/CD19-depleted stem cell transplant.

This CDR3 reads CASSYSRGGGFEQYF. CDR3 sequence (DNA): TGTGCCAGCAGTTACTCGAGGGGAGGGGGCTTCGAGCAGTACTTC. The chain combines TRBV6-5 with TRBJ2-7; D may correspond to TRBD1 or TRBD2 (7 bases each). V lost 0 bases and J lost 6, with 15 bases in between. This CDR3 is built from 15 residues. Germline CDR1 MNHEY, CDR2 SVGAGI.